This T cell receptor beta chain was sequenced during a study of beta chain features in type 1 diabetes. Study in general: Researchers looked at 85 million to 110 million sorted cells across all samples.

Regarding the study as a whole: Shorter templates may be favored by PCR, equally so in patients and controls. Relative to healthy donors, patients appeared to have naive, central memory and Treg TCRB repertoires that were more similar.

Points on this clone: What it recognizes is unknown.

The whole isolated RNA underwent reverse transcription, so sequencing captured expressed TCRB transcripts. Profiled with immunoSEQ multiplex PCR; TCRdb holds only in-frame clones, not every one. The data show about 900,000 clones, about a sixth seen once. From germline, CDR1 is LGHNA and CDR2 YNFKEQ. The ends lost 2 bases at V and 6 bases at J; junction bases unmatched: 6. The CDR3 is made up of 15 amino acids. The source is a young woman in good health. Material: naive CD4+ T cells from blood. The gene calls are TRBV4-2 and TRBJ1-4; the match to TRBD1 covers 7 bases. The CDR3 nucleotides are TGTGCCAGCAGCCAATTAGGGGGCAAAGATGAAAAACTGTTTTTT. It is translated as CASSQLGGKDEKLFF.